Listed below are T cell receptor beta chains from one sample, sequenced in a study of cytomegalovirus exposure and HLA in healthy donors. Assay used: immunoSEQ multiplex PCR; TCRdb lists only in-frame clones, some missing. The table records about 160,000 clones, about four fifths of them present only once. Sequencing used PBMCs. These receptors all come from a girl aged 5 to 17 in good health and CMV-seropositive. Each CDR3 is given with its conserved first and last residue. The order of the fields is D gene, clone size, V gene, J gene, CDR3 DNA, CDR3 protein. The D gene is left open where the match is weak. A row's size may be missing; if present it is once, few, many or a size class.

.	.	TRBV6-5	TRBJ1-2	TGTGCCAGCAGTGGGAGGGGGGGCAATGGCTACACCTTC	CASSGRGGNGYTF
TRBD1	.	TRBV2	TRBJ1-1	TGTGCCAGCAGTTACCCGACAGGGTTGGAGACTGAAGCTTTCTTT	CASSYPTGLETEAFF
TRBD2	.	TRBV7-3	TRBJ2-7	TGTGCCAGCAGCTCACTAGCGGGACCCTACGAGCAGTACTTC	CASSSLAGPYEQYF
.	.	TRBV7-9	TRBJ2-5	TGTGCCAGCAGCCTACCGGGACACGAAGCTTTGTGGGAGACCCAGTACTTC	CASSLPGHEALWETQYF
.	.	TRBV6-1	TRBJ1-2	TGTGCCAGCAGTGAGGGGGCAGGCTACACCTTC	CASSEGAGYTF
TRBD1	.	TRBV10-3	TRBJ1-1	TGTGCCATCAGTAGAACAGGGGACGGGGACGAAGCTTTCTTT	CAISRTGDGDEAFF
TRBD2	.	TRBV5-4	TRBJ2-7	TGTGCCAGCAGCTTGGTTTTAGCGGGATCGTCTGAGCAGTACTTC	CASSLVLAGSSEQYF
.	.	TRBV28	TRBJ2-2	TGTGCCAGCCTAGATGACCCCGGGGAGCTGTTTTTT	CASLDDPGELFF
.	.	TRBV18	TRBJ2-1	TGTGCCAGCTCACCACCGAGGGTGGCGGGGAAGTTTTACAATGAGCAGTTCTTC	CASSPPRVAGKFYNEQFF
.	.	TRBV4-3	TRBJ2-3	TGCGCCAGCAGCCTAGGTGAGGTCACAGATACGCAGTATTTT	CASSLGEVTDTQYF
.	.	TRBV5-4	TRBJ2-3	TGTGCCAGCAGCTCCTCCGGGAGCACAGATACGCAGTATTTT	CASSSSGSTDTQYF
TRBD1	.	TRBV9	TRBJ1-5	TGTGCCAGCAGCGGGACAGGGTCGAGCAATCAGCCCCAGCATTTT	CASSGTGSSNQPQHF
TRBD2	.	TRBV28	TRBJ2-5	TGTGCCAGCAGTTTATATCCGGGAGGGTCATCGGAGACCCAGTACTTC	CASSLYPGGSSETQYF
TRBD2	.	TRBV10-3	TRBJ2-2	TGTGCCATCAGTGACTTAGCGGGGAACACCGGGGAGCTGTTTTTT	CAISDLAGNTGELFF
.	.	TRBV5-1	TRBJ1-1	TGCGCCAGCAGCTCGATGGGAGGGGCTATGAACACTGAAGCTTTCTTT	CASSSMGGAMNTEAFF
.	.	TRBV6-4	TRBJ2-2	TGTGCCAGCAGTAAGACAGTTAACACCGGGGAGCTGTTTTTT	CASSKTVNTGELFF
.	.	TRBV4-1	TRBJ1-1	TGCGCCAGCAGCCGCAGGGTATATACTGAAGCTTTCTTT	CASSRRVYTEAFF
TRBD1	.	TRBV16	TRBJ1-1	TGTGCCAGCAGCCCCTTGACAGGGGGTGGCACTGAAGCTTTCTTT	CASSPLTGGGTEAFF
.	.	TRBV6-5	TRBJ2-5	TGTGCCAGCAGTTACCGCGGGTTTCGGGAAGAGACCCAGTACTTC	CASSYRGFREETQYF
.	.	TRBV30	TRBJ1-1	TGTGCCTGGAGGTATTTGAACACTGAAGCTTTCTTT	CAWRYLNTEAFF
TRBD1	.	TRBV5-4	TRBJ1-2	TGTGCCAGCAGGAGACAGGGCAAAGGTGGCTACACCTTC	CASRRQGKGGYTF
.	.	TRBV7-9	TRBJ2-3	TGTGCCAGCACCCTGACATCCCCCCCGTGGTATTTT	CASTLTSPPWYF
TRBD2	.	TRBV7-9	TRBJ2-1	TGTGCCAGCAGCCCGCGGGGGATCGCCGACAATGAGCAGTTCTTC	CASSPRGIADNEQFF
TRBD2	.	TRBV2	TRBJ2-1	TGTGCCAGCAGGGGTACCTGGACTAGCGGGGGGGTCCTAGACAATGAGCAGTTCTTC	CASRGTWTSGGVLDNEQFF
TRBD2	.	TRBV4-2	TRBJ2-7	TGTGCCAGCAGCCAAGCACTAGCGGGTCGCTACGAGCAGTACTTC	CASSQALAGRYEQYF
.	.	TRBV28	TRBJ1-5	TGTGCCAGCAGTTTAGCCAGGCTTAGCAATCAGCCCCAGCATTTT	CASSLARLSNQPQHF
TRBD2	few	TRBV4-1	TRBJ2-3	TGCGCCAGCAGCGGACCCGGGACTACCCACCCAGATACGCAGTATTTT	CASSGPGTTHPDTQYF
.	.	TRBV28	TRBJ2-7	TGTGCCAGCAGGGGGGCCGCTACTCCCTACGAGCAGTACTTC	CASRGAATPYEQYF
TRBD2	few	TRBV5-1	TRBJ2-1	TGCGCCAGCAGGGCTAGCGGGATCCCCTCCTACTACAATGAGCAGTTCTTC	CASRASGIPSYYNEQFF
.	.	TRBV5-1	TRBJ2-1	TGCGCCAGCAGCCCCGGGTATGAGCAGTTCTTC	CASSPGYEQFF
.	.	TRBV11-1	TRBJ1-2	TGTGCCAGCAGCTTGGAGGGATTTTCTGGCTACACCTTC	CASSLEGFSGYTF
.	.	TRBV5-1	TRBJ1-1	TGCGCCAGCAGATTGGGGGGCAGAGCTTTCTTT	CASRLGGRAFF
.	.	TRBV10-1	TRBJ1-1	TGCGCCAGCAGTGCGGAGGGCTGGACTGAAGCTTTCTTT	CASSAEGWTEAFF